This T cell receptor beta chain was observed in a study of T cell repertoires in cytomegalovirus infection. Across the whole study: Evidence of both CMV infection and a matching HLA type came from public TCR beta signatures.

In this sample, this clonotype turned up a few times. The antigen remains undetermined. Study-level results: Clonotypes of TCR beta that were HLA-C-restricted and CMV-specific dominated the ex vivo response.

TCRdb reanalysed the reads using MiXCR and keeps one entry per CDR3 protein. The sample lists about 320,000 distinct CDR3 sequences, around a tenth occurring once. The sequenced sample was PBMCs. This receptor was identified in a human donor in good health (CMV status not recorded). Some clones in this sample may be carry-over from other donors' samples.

The CDR3 DNA sequence: TGTGCCAGCTCTCGGACGAGCTCCTACAATGAGCAGTTCTTC. Its protein product is CASSRTSSYNEQFF. This rearrangement joins TRBV18 to TRBJ2-1; no clear D gene. Between the trimmed V and J ends, which lost 6 bases and 0 bases, there was a span of 9 bases. The CDR3 is made up of 14 amino acids. The germline gives CDR1 KGHSH, CDR2 LQKENI.